This TCR beta chain was identified in a study of long-term antiretroviral therapy in people with HIV (dated by TCRdb to about 2022). Context from the whole study: The earliest samples were collected approximately a decade before the 2015 WHO recommendation for immediate ART, a period when ART was typically delayed until CD4 counts fell. A retrospective serial study tested whether ART initiation and durable HIV suppression were associated with changes in peripheral blood TRB repertoire composition and diversity. A total of some 210 cryopreserved PBMC samples were contributed to the cohort by 30 adults with confirmed HIV infection, with samples collected serially over a mean of approximately six years (range 1-12). Among the 30 or so participants with HIV, eleven were female. No cross-contamination during QIAcube processing was shown when test extractions of a monoclonal T-cell line were performed alongside 33 polyclonal samples. What the research found in general, with its limitations: Starting ART was linked to a significant rise in TRB diversity, yet even with long-term ART the diversity remained significantly lower than in transplant donor controls. The samples span the years 2004 to 2017, and the ART regimens used at that time may not be as effective as current regimens. Compared with controls, HIV repertoires had narrower CDR3 length ranges, and the network structure pointed to an antigen-experienced repertoire that shifted only slightly toward naive after ART. The repertoire was dominated across all time points by expanded TRB clones identified before ART initiation, although this dominance was seen to fluctuate and to decrease in many PLHIV after ART. Inferences about post-ART repertoire changes were limited because no data were available on ART adherence, viral resistance or therapy changes. Because pre-ART samples had limited cell numbers, unsorted PBMC were profiled rather than sorted CD4+ and CD8+ T cells. Since PBMC availability was limited, sequencing covered only the TCR beta chain, with no alpha chain pairing.

Inclusion was restricted to participants for whom at least one PBMC sample before ART initiation and at least two post-ART samples were available. Every participant with HIV received treatment in the United States of America. Before DNA extraction, cryopreserved samples containing about 0.9-11 million PBMC were thawed and washed. At the time of the earliest PBMC sample, participants with HIV were aged between roughly 20 and 60 years. PBMC samples from each participant spanned 1-4 timepoints before ART initiation and 2-8 timepoints after ART initiation, with a median of 7 samples. Serial HIV viral load, CD4+ T-cell count, ART history and demographic data were obtained for every participant. A Qiagen kit on a QIAcube was used to extract genomic DNA from unsorted PBMC, with samples processed in batches of 12. Including cysteine and phenylalanine, the CDR3 has 18 amino acids. Solely the CDR3 DNA is kept, with 54 bases framed from the first base. Via the germline V gene, CDR1 is SGHVS and CDR2 FNYEAQ. From V the trimming removes 4 bases and from J it removes 1 base, while the gene matches leave 13 bases of the junction unaccounted for.

Sequencing of the TRB variable region was done with the immunoSEQ hsTCRB v3.0 assay at survey level resolution. A depth of roughly 35,000-55,000 T-cell genomes per sample was targeted for TRB sequencing. An Illumina MiSeq with a v3 150-cycle kit was used to sequence the pooled TRB libraries. For the original study's pipeline: Analysis of repertoires was carried out in R inside a reproducible Nextflow workflow spanning QC, data transformation and analysis. LymphoSeq2, an R package for exploring AIRR-Seq data, was used to implement the custom analyses. A handful of samples that yielded fewer than 5000 total TRB sequences were excluded, so that 188 HIV repertoires were analyzed. Among the approximately 200 retained HIV repertoires, 59 were collected before ART initiation and 120 to 130 after ART initiation. Repertoires were downsampled to 5000 TRB nucleotide sequences, and summary statistics were averaged over 100 downsampling iterations. The analysis kept only TRB sequences whose CDR3 regions were at least seven amino acids long. Two measures captured diversity: a Shannon entropy-derived clonality score and the Gini coefficient. Repertoire networks linked the top 5000 CDR3 amino acid sequences whenever two sequences differed by an edit distance of one. For TRB CDR3 amino acid sequences, antigen specificity groups and MHC restriction were predicted with GLIPH2. CDR3 amino acid sequences were matched against VDJdb and McPAS-TCR to flag known CMV, EBV, HIV or tissue antigen associations. Pre-ART, post-ART and control groups were compared with Wilcoxon signed-rank tests and Holm-Bonferroni correction. TCRdb took this table from immuneACCESS and kept in-frame rearrangements with V and J called. Such tables lack part of the clones; where checked against another copy, unresolved V genes explain under half of the gap, and the rest is unexplained. That table is the source of V, J and clone size, and D and trimming were worked out from the DNA. Recorded for this sample are about 37,000 clones; 75% to 90% of them occurred a single time. Of the sample, roughly 5.8% is held by the ten largest clones.

On this clone itself: This clone's antigen is unknown. Within one base of it there is no much larger clone, and no base qualities were kept.

This sequence uses TRBV7-6 and TRBJ2-5, with 9 junctional bases fitting TRBD1. The TCR originated in a man aged 18 to 35 with HIV. The starting material was unsorted PBMCs, obtained 1 year after starting antiretroviral therapy. Here is the DNA: TGTGCCAGCAGCTCCCCAACCCCGGACAGGGGATTCCAAGAGACCCAGTACTTC. Translation gives CASSSPTPDRGFQETQYF.